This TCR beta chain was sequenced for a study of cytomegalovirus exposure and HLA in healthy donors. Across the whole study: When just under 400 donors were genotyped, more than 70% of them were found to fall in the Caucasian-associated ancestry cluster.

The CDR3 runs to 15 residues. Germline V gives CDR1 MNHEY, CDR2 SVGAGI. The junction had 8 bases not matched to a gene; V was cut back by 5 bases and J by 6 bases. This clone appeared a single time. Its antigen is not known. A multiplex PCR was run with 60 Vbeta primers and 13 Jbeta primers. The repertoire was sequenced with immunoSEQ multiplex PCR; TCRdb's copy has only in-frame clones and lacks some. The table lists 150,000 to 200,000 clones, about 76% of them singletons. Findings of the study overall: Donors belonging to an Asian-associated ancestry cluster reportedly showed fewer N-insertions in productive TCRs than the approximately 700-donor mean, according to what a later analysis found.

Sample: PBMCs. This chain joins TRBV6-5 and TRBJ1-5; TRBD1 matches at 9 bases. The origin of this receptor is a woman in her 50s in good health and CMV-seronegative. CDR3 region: CASSPGQGQGQPQHF. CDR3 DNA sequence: TGTGCCAGCAGTCCGGGACAGGGTCAGGGTCAGCCCCAGCATTTT.